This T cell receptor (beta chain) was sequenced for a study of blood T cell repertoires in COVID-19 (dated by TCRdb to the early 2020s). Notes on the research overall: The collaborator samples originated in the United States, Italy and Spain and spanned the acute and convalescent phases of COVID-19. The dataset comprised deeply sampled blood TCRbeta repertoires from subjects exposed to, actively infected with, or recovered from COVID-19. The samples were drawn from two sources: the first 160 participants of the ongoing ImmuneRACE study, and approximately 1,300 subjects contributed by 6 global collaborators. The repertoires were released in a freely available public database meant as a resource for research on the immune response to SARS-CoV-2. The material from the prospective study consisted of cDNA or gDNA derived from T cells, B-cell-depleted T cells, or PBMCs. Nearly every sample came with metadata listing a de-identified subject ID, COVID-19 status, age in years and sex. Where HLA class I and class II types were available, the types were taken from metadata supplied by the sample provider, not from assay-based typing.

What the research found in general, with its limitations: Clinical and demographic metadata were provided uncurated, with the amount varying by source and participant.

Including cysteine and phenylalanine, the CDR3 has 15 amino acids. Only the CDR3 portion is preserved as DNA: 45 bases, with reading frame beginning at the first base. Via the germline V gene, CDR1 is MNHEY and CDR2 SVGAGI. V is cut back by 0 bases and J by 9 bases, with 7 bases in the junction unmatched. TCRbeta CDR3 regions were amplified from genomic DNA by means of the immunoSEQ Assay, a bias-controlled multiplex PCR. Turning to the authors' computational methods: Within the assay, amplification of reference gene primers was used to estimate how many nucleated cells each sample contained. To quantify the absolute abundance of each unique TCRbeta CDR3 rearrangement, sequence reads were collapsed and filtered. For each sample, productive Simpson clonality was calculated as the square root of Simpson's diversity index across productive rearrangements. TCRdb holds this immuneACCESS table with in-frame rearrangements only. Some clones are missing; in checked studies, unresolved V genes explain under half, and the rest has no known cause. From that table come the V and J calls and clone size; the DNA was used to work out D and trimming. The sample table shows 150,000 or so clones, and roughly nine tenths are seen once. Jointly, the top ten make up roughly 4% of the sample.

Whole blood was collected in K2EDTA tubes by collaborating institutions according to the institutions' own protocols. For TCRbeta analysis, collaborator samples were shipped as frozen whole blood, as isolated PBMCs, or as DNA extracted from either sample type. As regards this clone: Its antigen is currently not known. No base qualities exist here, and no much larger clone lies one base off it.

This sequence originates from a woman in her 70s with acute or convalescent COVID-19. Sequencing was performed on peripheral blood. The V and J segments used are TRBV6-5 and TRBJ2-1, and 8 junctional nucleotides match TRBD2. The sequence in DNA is TGTGCCAGCAGTTACTCTCGGACTAGCTTGGGTGAGCAGTTCTTC. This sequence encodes CASSYSRTSLGEQFF.